Each of the 24 T cell receptor beta chains below was sequenced from the same sample in a study of OX40 agonist ivuxolimab in advanced cancers. The repertoire was sequenced with immunoSEQ multiplex PCR; TCRdb's copy has only in-frame clones and lacks some. The repertoire includes around 30,000 clones, approximately 89% of them detected once, and approximately 27% sits in the top ten. Sample: CD4+ or CD8+ T cells sorted from blood, taken in a trial of the OX40 agonist ivuxolimab. All receptors derive from an adult with an advanced solid tumor such as melanoma, head and neck, liver or kidney cancer.

The V gene is TRBV7-9, the J gene TRBJ2-3; D call uncertain. The CDR3 has 14 residues. Germline CDR1 SEHNR, CDR2 FQNEAQ (reference sequence). V lost 5 bases, J lost 1 base, and 10 bases lay in between. CDR3 bases: TGTGCCAGCAGCGTGAGTGGGGGCACAGATACGCAGTATTTT. Protein product: CASSVSGGTDTQYF.

The V and J genes are TRBV7-6 and TRBJ2-3; D uncertain. The CDR3 extends over 13 amino acids. V lost 0 bases and J lost 2, with 3 bases in between. CDR1 and CDR2 (germline): SGHVS, FNYEAQ. CDR3 region: CASSLAITDTQYF. The DNA for the CDR3 is TGTGCCAGCAGCTTAGCTATCACAGATACGCAGTATTTT.

V usage is TRBV30 and J usage is TRBJ1-2, with TRBD1 matching 7 bases. Germline loops: CDR1 GTSNPN, CDR2 SVGIG (reference sequence). This CDR3 contains 15 residues. V trimming: 0 bases; J trimming: 7 bases; junction bases outside the gene matches: 11. The CDR3 here is CAWSVGRFAGGGYTF. The CDR3 DNA follows: TGTGCCTGGAGTGTCGGTCGATTCGCAGGGGGTGGCTACACCTTC.

The chain couples TRBV28 to TRBJ2-3; possibly TRBD2 for D (6 bases). V lost 2 bases and J lost 1, with 7 bases in between. Germline assignment: CDR1 MDHEN and CDR2 SYDVKM. This CDR3 region has 14 residues. CDR3 amino acids: CASSLGGGTDTQYF. CDR3 nucleotide sequence: TGTGCCAGCAGTTTAGGCGGGGGCACAGATACGCAGTATTTT.

The V gene is TRBV27, the J gene TRBJ1-1; TRBD1 aligns across 9 bases. V dropped 7 bases and J dropped 3; count of bases not matched to a gene: 12. The germline V gene encodes CDR1 MNHEY and CDR2 SMNVEV (reference sequence). The CDR3 length is 16 residues. The DNA of the CDR3 is TGTGCCAGCATCAAGCCGGGACAGGGAGGGTACACTGAAGCTTTCTTT. This sequence encodes CASIKPGQGGYTEAFF.

The chain links TRBV5-6 to TRBJ1-1; D gene unclear. This CDR3 has 13 amino acids. In germline, CDR1 is SGHDT, CDR2 YYEEEE. Trimming removed 3 bases at V and 10 bases at J, with 16 bases between. The CDR3 DNA follows: TGTGCCAGCAGCTCCCCGGGCCCGCCGCCAGCTTTCTTT. This sequence encodes CASSSPGPPPAFF.

In its sample, this clone was seen once. This chain links TRBV19 with TRBJ1-1; 7 nucleotides agree with TRBD1. V lost 7 bases and J lost 1; bases outside the gene matches: 3. There are 13 residues in the CDR3. From germline, CDR1 is LNHDA and CDR2 SQIVND (reference sequence). The CDR3 DNA is TGTGCCAGTAAACGGACAGGGAACACTGAAGCTTTCTTT. It codes for CASKRTGNTEAFF.

The chain couples TRBV27 to TRBJ1-1, with D hard to call. The CDR3 runs 13 residues. V lost 6 bases and J lost 1, with 9 bases in between. Germline V gene data show CDR1 as MNHEY and CDR2 as SMNVEV (reference sequence). The CDR3 is CASSLQKNTEAFF. As DNA, the CDR3 is TGTGCCAGCAGCCTACAGAAGAACACTGAAGCTTTCTTT.

This sequence joins TRBV6-5 and TRBJ1-2, with D perhaps TRBD1 (6 bases). Germline V gene sequence: CDR1 MNHEY, CDR2 SVGAGI. V gave up 5 bases and J gave up 5 bases, with 15 bases separating them. The CDR3 totals 14 residues. In DNA form, the CDR3 reads TGTGCCAGCAGTGAAACAGGGCCAGGATATGGCTACACCTTC. It codes for CASSETGPGYGYTF.

V and J are TRBV6-1 and TRBJ1-5; D perhaps matches TRBD1 (5 bases). CDR3 length: 15 residues. V lost 6 bases to trimming and J lost 3 bases, with 15 bases between them. Per germline, CDR1 MNHNS and CDR2 SASEGT. CDR3 loop: CASRARDPSNQPQHF. As DNA, the CDR3 is TGTGCCAGCAGAGCCCGGGACCCCTCCAATCAGCCCCAGCATTTT.

CDR3 sequence (DNA): TGCGCCAGCAGTGGGACAGGGGAGGGAGAGACCCAGTACTTC. It specifies CASSGTGEGETQYF. V gene TRBV10-2 combines with J gene TRBJ2-5; 9 bases are a match to TRBD1. After removal of 4 bases from V and 4 bases from J, the junction contained 4 bases not matched to a gene. The CDR3 has 14 residues. Germline CDR1 WSHSY, CDR2 SAAADI.

The V call is TRBV6-5, the J call TRBJ2-5; no clear D. V shed 0 bases and J shed 5 bases, with 1 base lying between them. Germline assignment: CDR1 MNHEY and CDR2 SVGAGI. The CDR3 covers 11 residues. CDR3 amino acids: CASSYSETQYF. CDR3 nucleotides: TGTGCCAGCAGTTACTCGGAGACCCAGTACTTC.

The chain employs TRBV21-1 and TRBJ2-7; no check of the table's D call, TRBD1, against the DNA was made. TRBV21-1 is a pseudogene locus. There are 17 residues in the CDR3. DNA of the CDR3: TGTGCCAGCAGCAAGGGAGAATCGCGGAGGGGGCTCTACGAGCAGTACTTC. Translated: CASSKGESRRGLYEQYF.

The chain joins TRBV5-5 to TRBJ2-2, with D possibly matching TRBD2 (6 bases). The CDR3 consists of 15 residues. Between the trimmed V and J ends, which lost 2 bases and 3 bases, there was a span of 11 bases. From germline, CDR1 is SGHKS and CDR2 YYEKEE (reference sequence). The CDR3 sequence is CASSFGAGDTGELFF. In nucleotides, the CDR3 is TGTGCCAGCAGCTTCGGAGCGGGCGACACCGGGGAGCTGTTTTTT.

The chain combines TRBV11-2 with TRBJ1-2; 7 bases agree with TRBD1. In germline, CDR1 is SGHAT, CDR2 FQNNGV. With 4 bases clipped from V and 1 base from J, the junction kept 12 bases outside the gene matches. The CDR3 extends over 17 amino acids. CDR3: CASSSPGQAEINYGYTF. CDR3 coding DNA: TGTGCCAGCAGCTCCCCAGGACAGGCAGAAATTAACTATGGCTACACCTTC.

This chain joins TRBV9 and TRBJ1-2; D is unresolved. V dropped 0 bases and J dropped 0 bases, with 3 bases sitting between them. Germline CDR1 and CDR2: SGDLS and YYNGEE. The CDR3 has 13 residues. CDR3 sequence reads: CASSVGANYGYTF. CDR3 nucleotides: TGTGCCAGCAGCGTAGGGGCTAACTATGGCTACACCTTC.

The chain couples TRBV4-2 to TRBJ1-1, with 8 bases matching TRBD1. With V trimmed by 4 bases and J by 0 bases, 7 bases remained unmatched. The CDR3 sequence is 16 residues long. Germline CDR1 reads LGHNA; CDR2 reads YNFKEQ. As DNA, the CDR3 is TGTGCCAGCAGCCCAGGGACAGGCGGTTTGAACACTGAAGCTTTCTTT. It codes for CASSPGTGGLNTEAFF.

The rearrangement links TRBV27 to TRBJ2-7, with D perhaps TRBD2 (6 bases). V was pared by 4 bases and J by 3 bases, with 16 bases between. Germline loops: CDR1 MNHEY, CDR2 SMNVEV (reference sequence). The length of the CDR3 is 15 residues. The CDR3 reads CASSSQGGPYYEQYF. The CDR3 bases are TGTGCCAGCAGTTCTCAAGGAGGGCCCTACTACGAGCAGTACTTC.

The V and J genes are TRBV27 and TRBJ1-5; D is unclear. Germline CDR1 MNHEY, CDR2 SMNVEV (reference sequence). V shed 4 bases and J shed 2 bases, with 9 bases lying between them. The CDR3 sequence is 14 residues long. In DNA form, the CDR3 reads TGTGCCAGCAGTTCGGTGGGCCGCAATCAGCCCCAGCATTTT. Protein sequence: CASSSVGRNQPQHF.

CDR3 protein: CASSQSSQEGNTEAFF. The CDR3 bases are TGTGCCAGCAGCCAATCATCCCAGGAGGGGAACACTGAAGCTTTCTTT. This chain uses TRBV16 with TRBJ1-1; D is unclear. Trimming left V 0 bases short and J 1 base short, with 12 bases between. Germline CDR1 and CDR2: KGHSY and FQNENV. The CDR3 runs 16 residues.

The rearrangement links TRBV6-4 to TRBJ1-2; 9 positions match TRBD1. The length of the CDR3 is 14 residues. V dropped 6 bases and J dropped 6; count of bases not matched to a gene: 8. The germline V gene has CDR1 MRHNA and CDR2 SNTAGT. CDR3 nucleotides: TGTGCCAGCAGCCCCCGGGACAGGGAAAATGGCTACACCTTC. Amino acids: CASSPRDRENGYTF.

The chain combines TRBV15 with TRBJ1-1; perhaps TRBD1 as D (6 bases). From germline, CDR1 is LNHNV and CDR2 YYDKDF (reference sequence). The germline V and J ends were trimmed by 3 bases and 0 bases, with 8 bases remaining between them. This CDR3 has 14 residues. The CDR3 bases are TGTGCCACCAGCAGTGACAGGTTGAACACTGAAGCTTTCTTT. Translation gives CATSSDRLNTEAFF.

The rearrangement joins TRBV28 to TRBJ2-4; D call uncertain. This CDR3 spans 13 amino acids. Germline-derived CDR1 and CDR2 are MDHEN and SYDVKM. The V and J ends lost 3 bases and 4 bases respectively, with 7 bases between them. The chain's CDR3 is CASSLTGKNIQYF. The CDR3 DNA follows: TGTGCCAGCAGTTTGACGGGTAAAAACATTCAGTACTTC.

This chain links TRBV9 with TRBJ2-2, with D unclear. The ends were cut back, 1 base at V and 5 bases at J, with 0 bases in the middle. This CDR3 spans 11 amino acids. Germline V CDR1 and CDR2: SGDLS, YYNGEE. CDR3 amino acids: CASSVTGELFF. CDR3 nucleotide sequence: TGTGCCAGCAGCGTAACCGGGGAGCTGTTTTTT.